This TCR beta chain was obtained from a study of blood T cell repertoires in COVID-19. Study-level background: Sites across the United States, Italy and Spain contributed samples from acute and convalescent COVID-19.

In Seattle, patients joined the study during active infection and were tracked longitudinally. Sequencing used immunoSEQ multiplex PCR; TCRdb keeps in-frame clones, though not all of them. Altogether 200,000 to 300,000 clones are present, around 87% being singletons, with the ten largest covering around 5%. This receptor was identified in a woman between 55 and 75 years old with COVID-19, enrolled during active disease. Sequenced material: peripheral blood.

CDR3 region: CASSPFDRNQPQHF. In DNA form, the CDR3 reads TGTGCCAGCAGCCCGTTTGACAGAAATCAGCCCCAGCATTTT. The chain carries TRBV3-1 (or the pseudogene TRBV3-2) and TRBJ1-5; a weak D match, TRBD1 (5 bases). Between the trimmed V and J ends, which lost 4 bases and 4 bases, there was a span of 11 bases. CDR3 size: 14 residues. Germline V gene sequence: CDR1 LGHDT, CDR2 YNNKEL (reference sequence).